The 26 T cell receptor beta chains reported below all come from one sample, sequenced in a study of blood T cell repertoires in COVID-19. The data were produced by immunoSEQ multiplex PCR, yet TCRdb's version contains in-frame clones alone and is incomplete. The table lists some 300,000 clones, roughly 90% of them singletons, with 2.5% to 3.5% in the top ten. Sequencing input: PBMCs or T cells enriched from blood (not recorded which). These receptors were obtained from a woman aged 50 to 60 who had been exposed to COVID-19.

This sequence joins TRBV5-4 and TRBJ1-1; TRBD1 aligns across 7 bases. This CDR3 is built from 13 residues. Per germline, CDR1 SGHNT and CDR2 YYREEE (reference sequence). The junction had 1 base not matched to a gene; V was cut back by 4 bases and J by 1 base. The CDR3 region is CASSRQGNTEAFF. The CDR3 DNA follows: TGTGCCAGCAGCAGACAGGGGAACACTGAAGCTTTCTTT.

J is TRBJ1-1 and V is TRBV7-2; 12 nucleotides match TRBD1. Germline V gene data show CDR1 as SGHTA and CDR2 as FQGNSA. CDR3 size: 15 residues. V dropped 0 bases and J dropped 7; count of bases not matched to a gene: 3. CDR3 loop: CASSLAGTGGFEAFF. The CDR3 nucleotides are TGTGCCAGCAGCTTAGCTGGGACAGGGGGCTTTGAAGCTTTCTTT.

A note on this clone: The same CDR3 is also encoded by other DNA sequences in this sample. The CDR3 region has the DNA TGTGCCAGCAGCGCCGCACAGGAGCGCCATGGCTACACCTTC. Its translation: CASSAAQERHGYTF. The chain carries TRBV9 and TRBJ1-2, with D perhaps TRBD1 (5 bases). The CDR3 totals 14 residues. Trimming took 3 bases from V and 6 from J, leaving 15 bases between them. Per the germline V gene, CDR1 is SGDLS and CDR2 is YYNGEE.

The rearrangement links TRBV2 to TRBJ1-5; D remains unclear. This CDR3 has 15 amino acids. Looked up from germline, CDR1 is SNHLY and CDR2 is FYNNEI. V lost 2 bases, J lost 0 bases, and 8 bases lay in between. The CDR3 reads CASSESANSNQPQHF. CDR3 nucleotide sequence: TGTGCCAGCAGTGAATCCGCTAATAGCAATCAGCCCCAGCATTTT.

The chain recombines TRBV27 with TRBJ1-2; 12 bases agree with TRBD1. The germline gives CDR1 MNHEY, CDR2 SMNVEV (reference sequence). The CDR3 sequence is 18 residues long. The junction had 9 bases not matched to a gene; V was cut back by 2 bases and J by 2 bases. The CDR3 sequence is CASSLKGTGGWFNYGYTF. The CDR3 DNA reads as TGTGCCAGCAGTTTAAAGGGGACAGGGGGCTGGTTCAACTATGGCTACACCTTC.

V is TRBV28 and J is TRBJ1-2; tentatively, D is TRBD1 (5 bases). CDR1 and CDR2 from the germline V gene are MDHEN and SYDVKM. V gave up 5 bases and J gave up 2 bases, with 12 bases separating them. The CDR3 runs 14 residues. This CDR3 is CASSKGAGNYGYTF. The CDR3 DNA follows: TGTGCCAGCAGTAAAGGGGCAGGGAACTATGGCTACACCTTC.

V and J are TRBV29-1 and TRBJ1-2; the D is unclear. V was clipped by 3 bases and J by 4 bases, with 6 bases between them. The CDR3 consists of 11 residues. Germline CDR1 and CDR2: SQVTM and ANQGSEA. Written as DNA, the CDR3 is TGCAGCGTTGAGGGGAGCTATGGCTACACCTTC. Amino acids: CSVEGSYGYTF.

The chain uses TRBV4-2 and TRBJ1-5; TRBD1 matches 7 bases. The germline CDR1 and CDR2 sequences are LGHNA and YNFKEQ. The CDR3 length is 15 residues. Germline trimming cut 2 bases from V and 1 base from J; bases unmatched to any gene: 2. CDR3 amino acids: CASSQSGGSNQPQHF. CDR3 nucleotide sequence: TGTGCCAGCAGCCAATCAGGGGGAAGCAATCAGCCCCAGCATTTT.

The rearrangement links TRBV29-1 to TRBJ2-1, with 9 bases that match TRBD1. CDR3 length: 15 residues. V was pared by 7 bases and J by 6 bases, with 13 bases of the junction left unmatched. Germline loops: CDR1 SQVTM, CDR2 ANQGSEA. The CDR3 sequence is CSGRALRTGVNEQFF. The CDR3 DNA sequence: TGCAGCGGCAGGGCCCTGCGGACAGGGGTCAATGAGCAGTTCTTC.

CDR3 DNA: TGTGCCACCAGCAGAGCACGGGATTTGGGCACAGATACGCAGTATTTT. Its protein is CATSRARDLGTDTQYF. The rearrangement joins TRBV15 to TRBJ2-3; possible D gene TRBD2, 5 bases. With 1 base removed from V and 1 base from J, the gap between germline ends came to 12 bases. CDR1 and CDR2 (germline): LNHNV, YYDKDF (reference sequence). The CDR3 has 16 amino acids.

This CDR3 is CASSRSYSSYEQYF. CDR3 bases: TGTGCCAGCAGCCGATCATACAGCTCCTACGAGCAGTACTTC. This rearrangement joins TRBV7-9 to TRBJ2-7; unclear D gene. The CDR3 sequence is 14 residues long. The germline gives CDR1 SEHNR, CDR2 FQNEAQ (reference sequence). Between the trimmed V and J ends, which lost 5 bases and 0 bases, there was a span of 11 bases.

The chain employs TRBV7-9 and TRBJ2-3; D is unclear. CDR3 length: 17 residues. Per the germline V gene, CDR1 is SEHNR and CDR2 is FQNEAQ (reference sequence). Deletions cut 0 bases from V and 1 base from J, with 14 bases between. The CDR3 protein is CASSLAPRPGGTDTQYF. For the CDR3, the DNA is TGTGCCAGCAGCTTAGCTCCACGACCCGGAGGCACAGATACGCAGTATTTT.

The chain recombines TRBV12-3 or TRBV12-4 with TRBJ1-1, with TRBD1 matching 7 bases. J was trimmed by 5 bases and V by 2 bases; bases with no gene match: 2. The CDR3 runs 13 residues. This CDR3 is CASSLTGETEAFF. For the CDR3, the DNA is TGTGCCAGCAGTTTAACAGGGGAAACTGAAGCTTTCTTT.

The chain couples TRBV6-2 or TRBV6-3 to TRBJ1-2; no reliable D call. The CDR3 is 16 residues long. The germline CDR1 and CDR2 sequences are MNHEY and SVGEGT. The V and J ends lost 0 bases and 7 bases respectively, with 18 bases between them. The CDR3 loop reads CASSYSRGGKTFGYTF. The CDR3, as DNA: TGTGCCAGCAGTTACTCGCGAGGCGGCAAGACCTTTGGCTACACCTTC.

This clone was seen many times. J is TRBJ2-7 and V is TRBV12-3 or TRBV12-4; D not resolved. Trimming removed 8 bases from V and 2 bases from J, with 7 bases in between. This CDR3 contains 11 residues. CDR3 DNA sequence: TGTGCCAGCTCCGGAGCCTACGAGCAGTACTTC. As protein: CASSGAYEQYF.

A few counts support this clone. The chain links TRBV19 to TRBJ1-5, with D maybe TRBD1 (6 bases). Germline-derived CDR1 and CDR2 are LNHDA and SQIVND (reference sequence). The length of the CDR3 is 15 residues. V lost 3 bases, J lost 1 base, and 10 bases lay in between. For the CDR3, the DNA is TGTGCCAGTAGTATTGGGGGCCGGAGCAATCAGCCCCAGCATTTT. Translation: CASSIGGRSNQPQHF. Using reference TRBV19 and TRBJ1-5 for the parts outside the CDR3, the full variable domain is DGGITQSPKYLFRKEGQNVTLSCEQNLNHDAMYWYRQDPGQGLRLIYYSQIVNDFQKGDIAEGYSVSREKKESFPLTVTSAQKNPTAFYLCASSIGGRSNQPQHFGDGTRLSIL.

The CDR3 sequence: CSVANYEQYF. The CDR3 DNA is TGCAGCGTTGCCAACTACGAGCAGTACTTC. The chain combines TRBV29-1 with TRBJ2-7; D remains unclear. Per the germline V gene, CDR1 is SQVTM and CDR2 is ANQGSEA. This CDR3 has 10 amino acids. V was trimmed by 4 bases and J by 3 bases, leaving 4 bases between them.

The chain combines TRBV28 with TRBJ2-2, with D uncertain. The CDR3 has 12 residues. CDR1 and CDR2 (germline): MDHEN, SYDVKM. Trimming removed 7 bases from V and 4 bases from J, with 7 bases in between. CDR3 region: CASTRSTGELFF. The CDR3 bases are TGTGCCAGCACCCGGTCCACCGGGGAGCTGTTTTTT.

The gene calls are TRBV5-1 and TRBJ1-3, with a weak D call TRBD1 (5 bases). The CDR3 contains 17 residues. Per germline, CDR1 SGHRS and CDR2 YFSETQ. V gave up 0 bases and J gave up 2 bases, with 15 bases separating them. CDR3 nucleotide sequence: TGCGCCAGCAGCTTGGCATCGACAGCTTCGCCTGGAAACACCATATATTTT. Its protein is CASSLASTASPGNTIYF.

The chain joins TRBV5-1 to TRBJ2-7, with D possibly being TRBD2 (5 bases). The CDR3 is 11 residues long. V was pared by 5 bases and J by 6 bases, with 9 bases between. CDR1 and CDR2 from the germline V gene are SGHRS and YFSETQ. In DNA, the CDR3 is TGCGCCAGCAGGGACTTCTCCGAGCAGTACTTC. The encoded protein is CASRDFSEQYF.

The chain combines TRBV5-1 with TRBJ2-2; 8 nucleotides line up with TRBD1. The CDR3 has 16 residues. Germline values: CDR1 SGHRS, CDR2 YFSETQ. Unmatched junction bases numbered 4, after V lost 2 bases and J lost 1 base. In DNA form, the CDR3 reads TGCGCCAGCAGCTTTGGAGGACAGGGGAACACCGGGGAGCTGTTTTTT. It encodes CASSFGGQGNTGELFF.

The chain joins TRBV27 to TRBJ2-3, with D perhaps matching TRBD2 (7 bases). The ends were cut back, 1 base at V and 0 bases at J, with 20 bases in the middle. Germline CDR1 and CDR2: MNHEY and SMNVEV (reference sequence). The CDR3 loop spans 19 amino acids. This CDR3 reads CASSLYGGGVKTSTDTQYF. The CDR3, as DNA: TGTGCCAGCAGTTTATACGGCGGGGGCGTCAAAACTAGCACAGATACGCAGTATTTT.

The chain employs TRBV14 and TRBJ1-1; the match to TRBD1 covers 9 bases. J was trimmed by 3 bases and V by 1 base; bases with no gene match: 3. This CDR3 is built from 15 residues. CDR1 is SGHDN and CDR2 is FVKESK in the germline V gene. CDR3 DNA sequence: TGTGCCAGCAGCCAAGTACGACAGGGGGACACTGAAGCTTTCTTT. Its translation: CASSQVRQGDTEAFF.

The chain carries TRBV5-8 and TRBJ2-3; TRBD1 agrees at 7 bases. CDR3 size: 14 residues. The V gene's germline CDR1 is SGHTS and CDR2 YDEGEE. The J segment lost 2 bases and the V segment lost 4 bases, leaving 4 bases of the junction unmatched. CDR3 sequence (DNA): TGTGCCAGCAGCCCGGGACAGAACACAGATACGCAGTATTTT. Protein sequence: CASSPGQNTDTQYF.

This clone was counted a few times. This CDR3 reads CASRQTGVATEAFF. The CDR3 coding sequence is TGCGCCAGCAGGCAGACAGGGGTTGCCACTGAAGCTTTCTTT. The rearrangement links TRBV5-1 to TRBJ1-1; 8 nucleotides align to TRBD1. Germline-derived CDR1 and CDR2 are SGHRS and YFSETQ. This CDR3 contains 14 residues. Trimming removed 5 bases from V and 4 bases from J; junction bases left unmatched: 7.

The rearrangement joins TRBV18 to TRBJ1-1; 9 nucleotides line up with TRBD1. Germline V lookup: CDR1 KGHSH, CDR2 LQKENI. After removal of 3 bases from V and 1 base from J, the junction contained 3 bases not matched to a gene. The CDR3 is 15 amino acids. The CDR3: CASSPRQGGNTEAFF. CDR3 nucleotide sequence: TGTGCCAGCTCACCTCGACAGGGGGGGAACACTGAAGCTTTCTTT.